These T cell receptor beta chains were read from a single sample in a study of T cells after yellow fever vaccination. MiXCR, applied by TCRdb to the 5' RACE reads, yields one record per CDR3 protein. The sample records approximately 330,000 distinct CDR3 sequences, around 13% being singletons. The specimen was CD4+ T cells sorted from PBMCs, collected 15 days after the yellow fever booster vaccination. The origin of the receptors is a man aged 18 to 30 who received the YFV17D yellow fever vaccine. Each CDR3 is given with its conserved first and last residue. The order of the fields is CDR3 protein, CDR3 DNA, V gene, clone size, J gene, D gene. D genes are given only for firm matches. Clone size is not always given. Where it is, it says once, few, many or a class for expanded clones.

CASSPSGSQPQHF | TGTGCCAGCAGTCCCTCCGGATCTCAGCCCCAGCATTTT | TRBV12-3/TRBV12-4 | NA | TRBJ1-5 | NA
CASSSRRYYGYTF | TGTGCCAGCAGCTCGAGACGGTACTATGGCTACACCTTC | TRBV5-6 | NA | TRBJ1-2 | NA
CASSFTGGVGEQFF | TGTGCCAGCAGCTTTACAGGGGGAGTTGGTGAGCAGTTCTTC | TRBV5-4 | few | TRBJ2-1 | TRBD1
CASSLRDRAYEQYF | TGTGCCAGCAGCTTGAGGGACAGGGCCTACGAGCAGTACTTC | TRBV12-3/TRBV12-4 | few | TRBJ2-7 | TRBD1
CASSQDRDSYQPQHF | TGTGCCAGCAGTCAGGACAGGGATAGTTATCAGCCCCAGCATTTT | TRBV6-5 | NA | TRBJ1-5 | TRBD1
CAVGTGHDNEQFF | TGTGCCGTCGGGACAGGGCACGACAATGAGCAGTTCTTC | TRBV15 | few | TRBJ2-1 | TRBD1
CASSSARTSGTYNEQFF | TGCGCCAGCAGCTCGGCCAGGACTAGCGGGACCTACAATGAGCAGTTCTTC | TRBV5-1 | many | TRBJ2-1 | TRBD2
CASSLMGEQYF | TGTGCCAGCTCCCTCATGGGAGAGCAGTACTTC | TRBV6-6 | many | TRBJ2-7 | NA
CASSFGDRGQPQHF | TGCGCCAGCAGCTTCGGGGACAGGGGTCAGCCCCAGCATTTT | TRBV5-1 | few | TRBJ1-5 | TRBD1
CASSPTTLEGYGYTF | TGTGCCAGCAGCCCGACAACGTTAGAGGGGTATGGCTACACCTTC | TRBV5-4 | NA | TRBJ1-2 | NA
CSVADRAPGNTIYF | TGCAGCGTCGCGGACAGGGCTCCTGGAAACACCATATATTTT | TRBV29-1 | few | TRBJ1-3 | TRBD1
CAVMGQGGDTQYF | TGTGCCGTAATGGGACAGGGGGGAGATACGCAGTATTTT | TRBV15 | many | TRBJ2-3 | TRBD1
CASSLDRNSYEQYF | TGTGCCAGCAGCCTAGACAGGAACTCCTACGAGCAGTACTTC | TRBV7-3 | NA | TRBJ2-7 | NA
CSARQGAGLPQHF | TGCAGTGCCAGACAGGGAGCCGGTCTGCCCCAGCATTTT | TRBV20-1 | few | TRBJ1-5 | TRBD1